This T cell receptor beta chain was retrieved from a study of blood T cells in healthy people across ages. Each sample had at least 6 million PBMCs isolated. The total RNA that was extracted per sample amounted to at least 5.5 micrograms. The V and J ends lost 0 bases and 5 bases, in that order; junction bases with no gene match: 5. This CDR3 is 15 amino acids long. Germline V gene lookup returns CDR1 SGDLS and CDR2 YYNGEE. Study-wide points: A greater number of naive CD4+ cells and higher diversity distinguished long-lived donors from aged donors.

The second PCR ran roughly 6 to 12 cycles with a sample-barcoded 5' primer and J-beta primers. All cDNA molecules were each tagged by a template-switch adaptor with 12 random nucleotides. TCRdb reprocessed the 5' RACE reads via MiXCR and lists one record per CDR3 protein. The data contain 1.5 million to 2 million distinct CDR3 sequences, about two fifths of them singletons. On this clonotype itself: Its antigen is not identified.

The sequenced sample consisted of blood. The source is a human donor in good health. V usage is TRBV9 and J usage is TRBJ2-3, with 8 bases identical to TRBD2. The CDR3 here is CASSVVGGAVDTQYF. CDR3 bases: TGTGCCAGCAGCGTAGTCGGGGGGGCGGTAGATACGCAGTATTTT.